These T cell receptor beta chains were read from a single sample in a study of T cell changes during pregnancy in multiple sclerosis. Repertoires were generated with immunoSEQ multiplex PCR, while TCRdb's copy carries only in-frame clones and drops some. There are roughly 93,000 clones in the sample; 80% to 95% occur only once, and approximately 0.9% lies in the top ten. Sequenced material: peripheral blood, taken before pregnancy. Source of these receptors: a female donor with multiple sclerosis, enrolled in a pregnancy study. Both conserved end residues are part of each CDR3. D genes are given only for firm matches. Rows give clone size only sometimes, using once, few, many, or a class for an expanded clone.

cdr3_nt cdr3_aa v_call d_call j_call clone_size
TGTGCCAGCTCACCAGCGGGGTCTAGGGGAGAGCAGTACTTC CASSPAGSRGEQYF TRBV18 NA TRBJ2-7 NA
TGTGCCAGCAGTTCATACACGGGACTAGCGGGAGGGCCCCGAACCGGGGAGCTGTTTTTT CASSSYTGLAGGPRTGELFF TRBV27 TRBD2 TRBJ2-2 NA
TGTGCCAGCTCACCACCCGGGACAGGGGTTCAGCCCCAGCATTTT CASSPPGTGVQPQHF TRBV18 TRBD1 TRBJ1-5 NA
TGTGCCAGCAGCTTGGGACAGATAACTTACACCTTC CASSLGQITYTF TRBV5-6 NA TRBJ1-2 once
TGTGCCAGCAGTTGGTTGGGGGGTCGCTCCTACGAGCAGTACTTC CASSWLGGRSYEQYF TRBV27 NA TRBJ2-7 NA
TGTGCCTCAAACAGGGGCGGCGGGACTGAAGCTTTCTTT CASNRGGGTEAFF TRBV10-3 TRBD1 TRBJ1-1 NA
TGCGCCAGCAGGACGACAGGGGTAACTAATGAAAAACTGTTTTTT CASRTTGVTNEKLFF TRBV4-3 TRBD1 TRBJ1-4 NA
TGCGCCAGCAGCATCGGACAGACCAACTATGGCTACACCTTC CASSIGQTNYGYTF TRBV5-1 NA TRBJ1-2 NA
TGTGCCAGCAGCCAGGGACTAGCGGGGGTGTACCAAGAGACCCAGTACTTC CASSQGLAGVYQETQYF TRBV5-6 TRBD2 TRBJ2-5 NA
TGTGCCAGCAGAACTCAGGGGGGCACTGAAGCTTTCTTT CASRTQGGTEAFF TRBV6-5 TRBD1 TRBJ1-1 once
TGTGCCACCCTACTAGCGGGATTCCCAGATACGCAGTATTTT CATLLAGFPDTQYF TRBV28 TRBD2 TRBJ2-3 NA
TGTGCCAGCAGTGCTGGACTCGGCACAGATACGCAGTATTTT CASSAGLGTDTQYF TRBV6-5 NA TRBJ2-3 NA
TGTGCCAGCAGTTGGGACACTAACTATGGCTACACCTTC CASSWDTNYGYTF TRBV6-5 NA TRBJ1-2 few
TGTGCCGGAGGGGGAGGGCCACACTATGAGCAGTTCTTC CAGGGGPHYEQFF TRBV5-4 NA TRBJ2-1 NA
TGTGCCAGCAGTTTCCGGGACAGCTACAATGAGCAGTTCTTC CASSFRDSYNEQFF TRBV27 TRBD1 TRBJ2-1 NA
TGTGCCAGCAGGGTGGGCGGGGGACTAGCGGGAGGGTTGGTAAACTTCTTC CASRVGGGLAGGLVNFF TRBV2 TRBD2 TRBJ2-1 NA
TGTGCCATCGACAGGGTATACACTGAAGCTTTCTTT CAIDRVYTEAFF TRBV10-3 TRBD1 TRBJ1-1 NA
TGTGCCAGCAGCCAGGCAAACCAGGGGCATTTCGCTTTCTTT CASSQANQGHFAFF TRBV2 NA TRBJ1-1 NA
TGTGCCAGCAGTTTACAGGGAACACTCGATACGCAGTATTTT CASSLQGTLDTQYF TRBV28 NA TRBJ2-3 NA
TGTGCCAGCGGCACCGGGACAGAGAGCTTT CASGTGTESF TRBV7-9 TRBD1 TRBJ1-1 NA
TGTGCCAGCGGCCTAGAGCGGGGGAAAAACCAAGAGACCCAGTACTTC CASGLERGKNQETQYF TRBV7-9 TRBD2 TRBJ2-5 NA
TGTGCCATCAGTGAGTCGACTCTGGCTGAAGCTTTCTTT CAISESTLAEAFF TRBV10-3 NA TRBJ1-1 once